This TCR beta chain was found in a study of T cell changes during pregnancy in multiple sclerosis. Generated by immunoSEQ multiplex PCR, the TCRdb table keeps only in-frame clones and is missing some. In the table there are about 48,000 clones, approximately 88% of which are singletons. In germline, CDR1 is SQVTM, CDR2 ANQGSEA. With V trimmed by 4 bases and J by 6 bases, 5 bases remained unmatched. The CDR3 totals 12 residues. The sequences come from CD4+ T cells from peripheral blood mononuclear cells, collected in the second trimester of pregnancy. This receptor was obtained from a female donor with multiple sclerosis, enrolled in a pregnancy study. The chain is built from TRBV29-1 and TRBJ2-7; 8 bases fit TRBD1. This chain's CDR3 is CSVAGGGGEQYF. The CDR3 region has the DNA TGCAGCGTTGCAGGGGGCGGAGGCGAGCAGTACTTC.